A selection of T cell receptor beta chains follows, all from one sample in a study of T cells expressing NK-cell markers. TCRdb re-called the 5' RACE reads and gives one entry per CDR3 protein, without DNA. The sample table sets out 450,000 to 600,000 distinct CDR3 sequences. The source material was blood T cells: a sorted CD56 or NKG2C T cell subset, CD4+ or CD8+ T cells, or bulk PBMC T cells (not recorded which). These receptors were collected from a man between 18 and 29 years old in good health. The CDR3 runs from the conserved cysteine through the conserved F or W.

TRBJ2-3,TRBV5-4,CASSFPRGPQSSDTQYF
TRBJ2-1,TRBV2,CASSDLQTSAYNEQFF
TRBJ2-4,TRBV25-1,CARGTGAKNIQYF
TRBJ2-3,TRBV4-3,CASSQDTGSRWDTQYF
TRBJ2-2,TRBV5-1,CASSALAGQGIANTGELFF
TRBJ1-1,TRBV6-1,CASSRQGRGTEAFF
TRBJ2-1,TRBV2,CASSDPGTGNEQFF
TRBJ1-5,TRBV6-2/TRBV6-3,CASSPRETGQPQHF
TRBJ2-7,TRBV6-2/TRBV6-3,CASRSGGSLYEQYF
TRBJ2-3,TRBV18,CASSPSRGSDTQYF
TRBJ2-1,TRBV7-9,CASSSTGGTGVGNEQFF
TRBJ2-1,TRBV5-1,CASEGPNEQFF
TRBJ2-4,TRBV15,CATSIITGAGIQYF
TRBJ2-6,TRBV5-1,CASRPQGHPGANVLTF
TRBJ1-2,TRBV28,CASSVPHADYGYTF
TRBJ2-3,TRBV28,CASSILADTQYF
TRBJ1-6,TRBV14,CASSHRQGRNSPLHF
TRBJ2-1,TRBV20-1,CSAPGWDYNEQFF
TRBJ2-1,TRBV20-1,CSARDARGLSYNEQFF
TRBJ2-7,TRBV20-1,CSARDQGQGGYEQYF
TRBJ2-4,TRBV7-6,CASSLGGLKGRAKNIQYF
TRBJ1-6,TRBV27,CASSFEWTPYNSPLHF
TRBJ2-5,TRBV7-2,CASLPRGKETQYF